This T cell receptor (beta chain) emerged from a study of molecular identifiers for immune sequencing clone quantification. For the study at large: With replicates, the RNA of about 21,000 or 97,000 naive CD8 cells was split five ways and four were sequenced.

Sorting selected naive CD8 T cells with a CD8+CD4-CCR7+CD45RA+ phenotype. Points from the study as a whole: Effector cells had over 97% of their molecules in clones above 20 RNA copies, while naive cells had under 1%. Underestimated sizes of highly expanded clones could result from identical TCR molecules that share a barcode.

TCRdb called the PCR reads again in MiXCR, with one record for every CDR3 protein. The sample lists about 510,000 distinct CDR3 sequences, about a fifth seen once, with about 0.8% in the top ten. This clonotype occurred many times. Its antigen remains unidentified. The receptor's source is a human donor in good health. Some libraries in this study had Jurkat cell RNA spiked in. Sequencing was carried out using naive CD8+ T cells from blood, with Jurkat cell RNA spiked in. Specified subset: FACS-sorted CD8+CD4-CCR7+CD45RA+ naive T cells.

The CDR3 nucleotides are TGTGCCAGCAGTTTCTCTAGCGGGAACAATGAGCAGTTCTTC. Its protein is CASSFSSGNNEQFF. This chain uses TRBV27 with TRBJ2-1; TRBD2 matches 9 bases. The CDR3 has 14 residues. Germline trimming cut 3 bases from V and 5 bases from J; bases unmatched to any gene: 2. CDR1 MNHEY and CDR2 SMNVEV come from the germline V gene (reference sequence).